Sequencing of this T cell receptor beta chain was carried out in a study of T cells in Graves' hyperthyroidism and ophthalmopathy. This clonotype occurred a few times. Its antigen is still unknown. Points from the study as a whole: For ophthalmopathy, model prediction preceded onset by a median around six months. Ophthalmopathy was distinguished from stable hyperthyroidism by 13 V-J signatures.

RNA transcripts served as the template for amplifying TCR beta CDR3 regions. Using the HTBI primer set, a first-round RT-PCR was run on the TCR CDR3. TCRdb passed the multiplex PCR reads through MiXCR, listing each CDR3 protein once. The sample consists of around 190,000 distinct CDR3 sequences, about a sixth of them appearing once. No ophthalmopathy progression within 18 months constituted stable Graves' hyperthyroidism. Exclusion followed for patients with uncontrolled infection, other autoimmune disease, pregnancy or lactation. Material: blood. The receptor comes from a woman aged 50 to 60 with Graves' hyperthyroidism.

CDR3 sequence: CSAWTSGSGETQYF. The CDR3 region has the DNA TGCAGTGCTTGGACTAGCGGGAGCGGGGAGACCCAGTACTTC. V is TRBV20-1 and J is TRBJ2-5; 13 nucleotides agree with TRBD2. The CDR3 has 14 residues. V dropped 5 bases and J dropped 5; count of bases not matched to a gene: 5. CDR1 and CDR2 from the germline V gene are DFQATT and SNEGSKA (reference sequence).